Shown below are 8 T cell receptor beta chains from a single sample sequenced in a study of regulatory T cells in long-lasting Graves disease. Arm-PCR of CDR3 regions with iRepertoire HTBI primers generated TCR beta libraries. Each CDR3 protein gets one entry after TCRdb re-called the multiplex PCR reads with MiXCR. The sample carries 400,000 to 500,000 distinct CDR3 sequences, under 25% recorded once. Specified time point: persistent/refractory GD, antithyroid drugs over 5 years with positive TRAb. The TCR library was made from RNA extracted from PBMCs. Here the sequenced sample was peripheral blood mononuclear cells (PBMCs), taken when the disease was refractory, from a patient treated with antithyroid drugs. These receptors all stem from a female donor with Graves disease.

This clonotype was detected ten times or more. The J gene is TRBJ2-5, the V gene TRBV20-1; D is perhaps TRBD1 (5 bases). V was trimmed by 5 bases and J by 3 bases, leaving 16 bases between them. Germline assignment: CDR1 DFQATT and CDR2 SNEGSKA (reference sequence). CDR3 size: 14 residues. In DNA form, the CDR3 reads TGCAGTGCTTTAAGGGGAATCGCGAAAGAGACCCAGTACTTC. It codes for CSALRGIAKETQYF.

The gene calls are TRBV10-3 and TRBJ1-2, with D possibly being TRBD1 (5 bases). V lost 0 bases, J lost 8 bases, and 7 bases lay in between. The CDR3 sequence is 12 residues long. CDR1 and CDR2 (germline): ENHRY, SYGVKD. CDR3 sequence reads: CAISESGDGYTF. The CDR3 nucleotides are TGTGCCATCAGTGAGTCAGGGGACGGCTACACCTTC.

This clonotype appeared a few times. CDR3 residues: CATQGTYSYEQYF. As DNA, the CDR3 is TGTGCCACTCAAGGGACCTACTCCTACGAGCAGTACTTC. The chain uses TRBV10-3 and TRBJ2-7; D tentatively fits TRBD1 or TRBD2 (5 bases each). The CDR3 runs to 13 residues. Germline CDR1 and CDR2: ENHRY and SYGVKD. V was pared by 10 bases and J by 0 bases, with 13 bases between.

The rearrangement joins TRBV4-1 to TRBJ1-1, with D possibly TRBD1 on 5 matching bases. The CDR3 is 15 residues long. Germline V lookup: CDR1 MGHRA, CDR2 YSYEKL. Trimming shortened V by 1 base and J by 1 base, and 10 bases separated the two germline ends. The CDR3 region is CASSQASTGNTEAFF. CDR3 coding DNA: TGCGCCAGCAGCCAAGCTTCAACAGGGAACACTGAAGCTTTCTTT.

The chain is built from TRBV7-8 and TRBJ2-4; D is tentatively TRBD1 or TRBD2 (5 bases each). The germline gives CDR1 SGHVS, CDR2 FQNEAQ. V gave up 1 base and J gave up 6 bases, with 10 bases separating them. The CDR3 totals 14 residues. The CDR3 loop is CASSLGPGGNIQYF. CDR3 DNA sequence: TGTGCCAGCAGCTTAGGGCCTGGGGGAAACATTCAGTACTTC.

In this sample, this clonotype turned up many times. This chain uses TRBV30 with TRBJ1-2, with a weak D call TRBD1 (6 bases). Trimming removed 7 bases from V and 5 bases from J, with 11 bases in between. The CDR3 covers 11 residues. CDR1 is GTSNPN and CDR2 is SVGIG in the germline V gene (reference sequence). This CDR3 is CASDRNYGYTF. The CDR3 DNA reads TGTGCCTCGGACAGAAATTATGGCTACACCTTC. Using reference TRBV30 and TRBJ1-2 for the parts outside the CDR3, the full variable domain is SQTIHQWPATLVQPVGSPLSLECTVEGTSNPNLYWYRQAAGRGLQLLFYSVGIGQISSEVPQNLSASRPQDRQFILSSKKLLLSDSGFYLCASDRNYGYTFGSGTRLTVV.

The chain is built from TRBV6-5 and TRBJ1-1; no reliable D call. V lost 4 bases and J 7 bases, leaving 16 bases between the germline ends. The CDR3 has 14 residues. Germline V gives CDR1 MNHEY, CDR2 SVGAGI. DNA for the CDR3: TGTGCCAGCAGTTCTCTGCGACAAAGGTTTGAAGCTTTCTTT. Translating it yields CASSSLRQRFEAFF.

The chain uses TRBV27 and TRBJ2-7; 10 bases fit TRBD2. This CDR3 contains 16 residues. Germline V CDR1 and CDR2: MNHEY, SMNVEV (reference sequence). Losses at the gene ends were 4 bases for V and 2 bases for J; bases not matched to a gene: 8. The CDR3 region has the DNA TGTGCCAGCAGTTCCATCGGGACTAGCGCTACCTACGAGCAGTACTTC. Amino acid sequence: CASSSIGTSATYEQYF.